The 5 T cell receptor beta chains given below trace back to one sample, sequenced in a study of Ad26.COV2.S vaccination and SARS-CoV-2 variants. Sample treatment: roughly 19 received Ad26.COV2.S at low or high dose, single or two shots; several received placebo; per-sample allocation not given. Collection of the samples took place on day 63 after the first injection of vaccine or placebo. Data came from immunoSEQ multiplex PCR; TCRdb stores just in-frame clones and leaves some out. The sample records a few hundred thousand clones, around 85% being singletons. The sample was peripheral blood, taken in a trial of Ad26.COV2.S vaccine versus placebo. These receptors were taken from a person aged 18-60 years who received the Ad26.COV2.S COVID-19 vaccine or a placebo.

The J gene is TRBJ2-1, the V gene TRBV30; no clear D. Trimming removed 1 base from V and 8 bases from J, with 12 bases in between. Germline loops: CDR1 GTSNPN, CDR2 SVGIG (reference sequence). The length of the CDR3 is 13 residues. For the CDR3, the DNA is TGTGCCTGGAGTGAGACCGTCTGGGATGAGCAGTTCTTC. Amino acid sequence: CAWSETVWDEQFF.

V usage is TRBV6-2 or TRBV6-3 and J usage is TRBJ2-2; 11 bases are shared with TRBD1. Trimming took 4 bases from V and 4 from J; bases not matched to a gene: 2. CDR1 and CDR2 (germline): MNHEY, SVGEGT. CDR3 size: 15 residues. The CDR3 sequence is CASSSGQGATGELFF. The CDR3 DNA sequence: TGTGCCAGCAGTTCCGGACAGGGGGCCACCGGGGAGCTGTTTTTT.

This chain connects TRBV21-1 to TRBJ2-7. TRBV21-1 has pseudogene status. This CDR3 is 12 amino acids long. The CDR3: CATLGKADEQYV. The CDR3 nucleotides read TGTGCCACCCTTGGTAAGGCCGACGAGCAGTACGTC.

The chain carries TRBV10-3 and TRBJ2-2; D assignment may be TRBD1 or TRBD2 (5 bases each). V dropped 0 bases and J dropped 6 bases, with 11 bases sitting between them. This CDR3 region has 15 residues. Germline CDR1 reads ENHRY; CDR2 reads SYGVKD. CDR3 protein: CAISESGLAPGELFF. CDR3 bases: TGTGCCATCAGTGAGTCGGGGCTAGCCCCCGGGGAGCTGTTTTTT.

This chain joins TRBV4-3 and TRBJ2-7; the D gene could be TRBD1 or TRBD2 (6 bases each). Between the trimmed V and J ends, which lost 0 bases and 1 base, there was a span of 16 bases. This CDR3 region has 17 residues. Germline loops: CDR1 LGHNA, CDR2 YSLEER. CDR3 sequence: CASSQEERGETSYEQYF. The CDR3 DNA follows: TGCGCCAGCAGCCAAGAGGAGAGGGGGGAAACTTCCTACGAGCAGTACTTC.